This record covers a single T cell receptor (beta chain). In germline, CDR1 is MNHEY, CDR2 SVGEGT. The CDR3 consists of 13 residues. V gave up 2 bases and J gave up 5 bases, with 9 bases separating them. Per the study methods: Estimated nucleated cell counts came from reference gene primer amplification. Using immunoSEQ multiplex PCR, the repertoire was profiled, and TCRdb retains in-frame clones only, with some absent. V and J calls and clone size are those listed in that table; D and trimming were worked out from the DNA. The sample has some 120,000 clones; less than 75% are singletons. The data stem from a study of blood T cell repertoires in COVID-19. Study-wide context: Both acute and convalescent COVID-19 samples were obtained from the United States, Italy and Spain. PBMCs, B-cell-depleted T cells, or T cells provided the cDNA or gDNA that made up the material.

The sequence was obtained from a human donor with acute or convalescent COVID-19. The donor label of this sample is uncertain. V gene TRBV6-2 or TRBV6-3 combines with J gene TRBJ1-2; D gene uncertain. Sequencing was carried out using peripheral blood. The CDR3: CASSYPTEYGYTF. The CDR3 nucleotides read TGTGCCAGCAGTTACCCTACCGAGTATGGCTACACCTTC.